This T cell receptor (beta chain) was obtained from a study of graft-versus-host responses after intestinal transplantation. Of note for this clone: Its target is not known.

Sequenced by immunoSEQ multiplex PCR; TCRdb stores in-frame clones only, minus some. Here the sample spans more than 85,000 clones, approximately 92% being singletons. The sample here was unstimulated CD8+ T cells sorted from spleen or lymph node cells, taken before intestinal transplant. This TCR was recovered from a human donor who received an intestinal transplant.

The CDR3 nucleotides read TGTGCCAGCAGCTTAGAAGGGACAGGAACCTACGAGCAGTACTTC. Its translation is CASSLEGTGTYEQYF. J is TRBJ2-7 and V is TRBV11-3, with 8 positions matching TRBD1. The CDR3 contains 15 residues. Per the germline V gene, CDR1 is SGHNT and CDR2 is YENEEA. V shed 0 bases and J 2 bases; nucleotides not matched to a gene: 3.